This entry is about one T cell receptor beta chain. Its antigen is undetermined. Other DNA sequences of this sample code for an identical CDR3. Here immunoSEQ multiplex PCR was the method, and the copy in TCRdb shows in-frame clones only, minus some. The sample carries around 140,000 clones, 80% to 90% recorded once. The data derive from a study of T cells in localized non-small cell lung cancer. Study-wide findings and caveats: Uninvolved adjacent lung had more T cell clonality than any other tissue, topping tumor. Adjacent lung exhibited a median of about 56 among the 100 most abundant tumor clones.

Trimming left V 2 bases short and J 6 bases short, with 1 base between. The CDR3 extends over 11 amino acids. CDR1 is SGHTA and CDR2 is FQGTGA in the germline V gene. The genes are TRBV7-3 and TRBJ2-2; D gene ambiguous. Specimen: peripheral blood, collected before any cancer treatment. The sequence derives from a female donor aged 60 or older with stage I lung adenocarcinoma. CDR3 bases: TGTGCCAGCAGCTTAGCCGGGGAGCTGTTTTTT. It codes for CASSLAGELFF.